The rows below give T cell receptor beta chains drawn from one sample of a study of T cell responses to AZD1222 COVID-19 vaccine. Measured with immunoSEQ multiplex PCR; TCRdb has only the in-frame clones, and not every one. Here the sample spans roughly 200,000 clones, just over 85% being singletons. The material sequenced was peripheral blood, taken on day 0 of AZD1222 vaccination. The receptors here all came from an adult in good health. Both conserved end residues are part of each CDR3. Part of the rows lack a size; the others show once, few, many or a class for expanded clones.

v_gene: TRBV6-5; abundance: NA; len: 16; CDR3aa: CASSYCGQGAIETQYF
v_gene: TRBV7-6; abundance: NA; len: 15; CDR3aa: CASSLDGDSNQPQHF
v_gene: TRBV19; abundance: NA; len: 14; CDR3aa: CASSFRLINQPQHF
v_gene: TRBV28; abundance: NA; len: 13; CDR3aa: CATSGDRGSPLHF
v_gene: TRBV5-1; abundance: NA; len: 15; CDR3aa: CASSLELGGTDTQYF
v_gene: TRBV5-1; abundance: NA; len: 12; CDR3aa: CASSADIDEAFF
v_gene: TRBV18; abundance: NA; len: 13; CDR3aa: CASSRDSSSPLHF
v_gene: TRBV9; abundance: NA; len: 14; CDR3aa: CASSVGTGRQPQHF
v_gene: TRBV5-5; abundance: once; len: 14; CDR3aa: CASSLIVGDDLRTF
v_gene: TRBV6-5; abundance: NA; len: 15; CDR3aa: CASSYAGGQNQPQHF
v_gene: TRBV5-4; abundance: NA; len: 15; CDR3aa: CASRGTSGDGETQYF
v_gene: TRBV28; abundance: once; len: 15; CDR3aa: CASSPFEGAEEKLFF
v_gene: TRBV5-1; abundance: NA; len: 13; CDR3aa: CASSLMGGQPQHF
v_gene: TRBV3-1/TRBV3-2; abundance: NA; len: 14; CDR3aa: CASSQDRGKGIQYF
v_gene: TRBV30; abundance: NA; len: 14; CDR3aa: CAWSFRQAADGYTF
v_gene: TRBV5-1; abundance: NA; len: 15; CDR3aa: CASSPGSSNTGELFF
v_gene: TRBV5-4; abundance: NA; len: 16; CDR3aa: CASSSKTGAVIYEQYF
v_gene: TRBV2; abundance: once; len: 16; CDR3aa: CASSEDRGSSGNTIYF
v_gene: TRBV19; abundance: few; len: 14; CDR3aa: CASGLDWSTDTQYF
v_gene: TRBV29-1; abundance: NA; len: 13; CDR3aa: CSVRTSGAYEQYF
v_gene: TRBV30; abundance: NA; len: 13; CDR3aa: CAWTGQRNTEAFF
v_gene: TRBV19; abundance: NA; len: 16; CDR3aa: CASSVNRDRDGNEQFF
v_gene: TRBV11-2; abundance: NA; len: 14; CDR3aa: CASSLHLAKNIQYF
v_gene: TRBV4-1; abundance: NA; len: 16; CDR3aa: CASSQVSGTAGYEQYF
v_gene: TRBV28; abundance: NA; len: 14; CDR3aa: CASLTGTGPHEQYF
v_gene: TRBV7-2; abundance: NA; len: 16; CDR3aa: CASSFPRGGSQETQYF
v_gene: TRBV4-1; abundance: once; len: 15; CDR3aa: CASSQVGGQFYGYTF